This T cell receptor beta chain appears in the sequencing data of a study of cytomegalovirus exposure and HLA in healthy donors. V lost 0 bases to trimming and J lost 5 bases; unmatched junction nucleotides: 7. The germline gives CDR1 MNHEY, CDR2 SMNVEV (reference sequence). This CDR3 region has 16 residues. A word on this clone: The target antigen is unknown.

Using immunoSEQ multiplex PCR, the repertoire was profiled, and TCRdb retains in-frame clones only, with some absent. Found here are tens of thousands of clones, roughly 96% of them singletons; the top ten hold 2.4%. The study, taken as a whole, reports: Later, an analysis found that TCR clusters from the first cohort tended to co-occur in the roughly 120 validation repertoires. As confirmed in vitro, a few CMV-associated chains were specific for CMV antigens. Rarity characterized most TCR sequences, yet some public TCRs appeared in many donors.

Sequenced input: PBMCs. V gene TRBV27 combines with J gene TRBJ2-1; 7 positions agree with TRBD1. The sequence was obtained from a man between 18 and 29 years old in good health and CMV-seronegative. As DNA, the CDR3 is TGTGCCAGCAGTTTATCGGCAGGGGGTCTGGACAATGAGCAGTTCTTC. This gives the protein CASSLSAGGLDNEQFF.